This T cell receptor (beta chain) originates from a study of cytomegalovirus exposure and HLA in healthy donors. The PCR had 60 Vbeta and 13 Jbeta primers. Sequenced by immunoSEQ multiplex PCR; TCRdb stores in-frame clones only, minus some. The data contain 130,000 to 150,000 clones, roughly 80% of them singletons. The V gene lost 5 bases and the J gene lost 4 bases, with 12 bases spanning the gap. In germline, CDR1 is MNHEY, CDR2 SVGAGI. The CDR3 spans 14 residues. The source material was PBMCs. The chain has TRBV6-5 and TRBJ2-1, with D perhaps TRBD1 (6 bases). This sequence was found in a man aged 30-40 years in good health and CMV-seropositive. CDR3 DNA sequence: TGTGCCAGCAGTCCTCGACAGGTTTACAATGAGCAGTTCTTC. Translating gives CASSPRQVYNEQFF.